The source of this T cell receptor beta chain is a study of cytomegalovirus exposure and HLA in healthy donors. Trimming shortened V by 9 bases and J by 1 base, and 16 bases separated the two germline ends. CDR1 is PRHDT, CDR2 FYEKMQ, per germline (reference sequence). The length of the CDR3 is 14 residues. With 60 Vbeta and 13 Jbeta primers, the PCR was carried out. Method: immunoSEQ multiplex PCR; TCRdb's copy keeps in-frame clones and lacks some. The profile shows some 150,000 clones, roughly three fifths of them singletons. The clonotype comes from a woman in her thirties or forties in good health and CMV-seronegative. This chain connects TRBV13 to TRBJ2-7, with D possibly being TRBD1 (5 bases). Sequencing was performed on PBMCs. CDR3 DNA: TGTGCCAGTCAACGTGCAGGGCTATCCTACGAGCAGTACTTC. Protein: CASQRAGLSYEQYF.